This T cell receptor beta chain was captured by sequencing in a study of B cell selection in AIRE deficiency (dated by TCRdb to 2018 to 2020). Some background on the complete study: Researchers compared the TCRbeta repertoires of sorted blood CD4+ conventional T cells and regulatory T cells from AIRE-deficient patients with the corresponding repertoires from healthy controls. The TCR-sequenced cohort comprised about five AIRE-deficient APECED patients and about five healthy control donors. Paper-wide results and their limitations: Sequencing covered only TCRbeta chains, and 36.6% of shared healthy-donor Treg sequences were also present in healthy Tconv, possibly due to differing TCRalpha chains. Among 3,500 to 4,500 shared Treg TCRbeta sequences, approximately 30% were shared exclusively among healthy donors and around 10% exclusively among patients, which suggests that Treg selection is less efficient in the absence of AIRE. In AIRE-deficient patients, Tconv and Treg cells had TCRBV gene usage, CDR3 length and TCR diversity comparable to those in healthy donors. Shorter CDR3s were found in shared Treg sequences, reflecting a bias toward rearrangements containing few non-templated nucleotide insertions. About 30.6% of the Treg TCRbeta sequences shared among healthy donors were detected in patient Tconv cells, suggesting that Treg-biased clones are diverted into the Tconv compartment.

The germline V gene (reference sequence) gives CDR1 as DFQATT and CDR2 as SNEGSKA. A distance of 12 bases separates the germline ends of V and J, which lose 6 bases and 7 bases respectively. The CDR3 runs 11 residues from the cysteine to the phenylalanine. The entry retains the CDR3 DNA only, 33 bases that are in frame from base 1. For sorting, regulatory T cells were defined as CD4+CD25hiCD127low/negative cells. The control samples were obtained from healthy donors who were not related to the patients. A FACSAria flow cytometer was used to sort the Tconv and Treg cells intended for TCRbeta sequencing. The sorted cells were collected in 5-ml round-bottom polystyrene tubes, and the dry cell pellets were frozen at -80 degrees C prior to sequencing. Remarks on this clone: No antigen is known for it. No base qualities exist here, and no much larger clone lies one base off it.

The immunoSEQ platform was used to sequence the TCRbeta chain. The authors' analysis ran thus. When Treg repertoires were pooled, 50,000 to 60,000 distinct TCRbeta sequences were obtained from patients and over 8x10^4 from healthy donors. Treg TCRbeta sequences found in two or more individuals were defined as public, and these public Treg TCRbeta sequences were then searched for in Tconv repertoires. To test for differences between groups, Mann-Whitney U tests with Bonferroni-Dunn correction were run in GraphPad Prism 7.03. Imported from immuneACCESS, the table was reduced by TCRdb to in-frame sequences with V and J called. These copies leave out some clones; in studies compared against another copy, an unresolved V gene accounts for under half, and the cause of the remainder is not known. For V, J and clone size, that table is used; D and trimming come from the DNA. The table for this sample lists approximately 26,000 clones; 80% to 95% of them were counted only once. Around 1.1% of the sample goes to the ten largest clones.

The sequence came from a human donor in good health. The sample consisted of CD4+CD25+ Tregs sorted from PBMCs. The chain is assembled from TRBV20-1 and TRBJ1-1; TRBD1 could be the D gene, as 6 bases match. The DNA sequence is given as TGCAGTGCCCGGGACATGGGTGAAGCTTTCTTT. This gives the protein CSARDMGEAFF.